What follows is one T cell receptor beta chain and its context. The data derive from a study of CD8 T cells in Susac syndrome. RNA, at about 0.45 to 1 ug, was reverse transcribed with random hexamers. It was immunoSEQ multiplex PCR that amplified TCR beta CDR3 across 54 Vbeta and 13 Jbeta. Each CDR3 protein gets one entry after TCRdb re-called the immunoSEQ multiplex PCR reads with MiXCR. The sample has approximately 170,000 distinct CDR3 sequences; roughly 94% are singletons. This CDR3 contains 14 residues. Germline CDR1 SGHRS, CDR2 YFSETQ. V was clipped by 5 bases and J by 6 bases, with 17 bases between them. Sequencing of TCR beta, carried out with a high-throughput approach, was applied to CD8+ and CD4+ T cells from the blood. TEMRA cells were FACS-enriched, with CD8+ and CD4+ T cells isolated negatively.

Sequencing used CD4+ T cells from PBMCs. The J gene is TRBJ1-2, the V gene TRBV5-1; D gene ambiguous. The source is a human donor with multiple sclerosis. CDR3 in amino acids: CASRRSGVTHGYTF. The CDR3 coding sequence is TGCGCCAGCAGACGCTCGGGCGTCACACATGGCTACACCTTC.